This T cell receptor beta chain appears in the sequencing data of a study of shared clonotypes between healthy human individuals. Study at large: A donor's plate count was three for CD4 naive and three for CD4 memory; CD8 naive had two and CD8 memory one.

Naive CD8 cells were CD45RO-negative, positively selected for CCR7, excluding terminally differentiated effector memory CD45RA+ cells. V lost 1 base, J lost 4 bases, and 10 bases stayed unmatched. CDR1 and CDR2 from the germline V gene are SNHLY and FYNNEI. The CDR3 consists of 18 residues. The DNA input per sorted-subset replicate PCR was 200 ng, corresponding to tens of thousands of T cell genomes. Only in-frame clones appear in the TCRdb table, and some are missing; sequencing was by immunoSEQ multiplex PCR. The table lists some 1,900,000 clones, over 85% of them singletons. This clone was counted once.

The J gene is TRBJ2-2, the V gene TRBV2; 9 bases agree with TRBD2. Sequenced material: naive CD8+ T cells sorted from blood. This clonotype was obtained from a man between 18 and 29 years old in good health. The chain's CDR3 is CASSEVGSGSLTTGELFF. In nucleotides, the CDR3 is TGTGCCAGCAGTGAAGTTGGTAGCGGGAGTTTGACCACCGGGGAGCTGTTTTTT.